This T cell receptor (beta chain) is from a study of cytomegalovirus exposure and HLA in healthy donors. Findings and limits, study-wide: A later analysis linked a missense DCLRE1C variant to TCR beta V- and J-gene trimming. An analysis done earlier found most TCR beta V segments productive about 90% or about 30% of the time. Sequencing artifact likely explains a cluster of highly shared sequence variants.

A remark on this clone: Its antigen is not known.

The primer mix had 60 Vbeta and 13 Jbeta primers. The repertoire was sequenced with immunoSEQ multiplex PCR; TCRdb's copy has only in-frame clones and lacks some. The sample holds some 180,000 clones, roughly 70% seen once. The V gene's germline CDR1 is MNHEY and CDR2 SMNVEV (reference sequence). This CDR3 region has 17 residues. The junction had 12 bases not matched to a gene; V was cut back by 4 bases and J by 0 bases. This rearrangement joins TRBV27 to TRBJ2-7, with 7 bases identical to TRBD2. Specimen: PBMCs. The clonotype originates from a male donor in good health and CMV-seronegative. The CDR3 spells CASSWGGGAYSSYEQYF. The CDR3 bases are TGTGCCAGCAGTTGGGGGGGAGGGGCTTATAGCTCCTACGAGCAGTACTTC.